The 24 T cell receptor beta chains given below trace back to one sample, sequenced in a study of spatial heterogeneity in lung cancer. Time point noted: sample taken at primary tumor resection. Antigens of these TCRs are unknown. Each CDR3 protein is one row after TCRdb ran MiXCR on the 5' RACE reads. The sample comprises 9,000 to 10,000 distinct CDR3 sequences, 14% of which are singletons, and 13% to 15% rests with the top ten. Study findings and constraints: Expanded intratumoral alpha and beta TCR counts tracked tumor mutation counts.

The sequencing here drew on lung tumor tissue, taken at surgery. These receptors were collected from a male donor with early-stage non-small cell lung cancer.

This clonotype was counted ten times or more. A library prepared for alpha chains yielded this beta chain as an off-target read; its size is of little meaning. The chain couples TRBV6-5 to TRBJ2-3; 8 bases are shared with TRBD2. There are 19 residues in the CDR3. V lost 0 bases, J lost 4 bases, and 15 bases stayed unmatched. Germline CDR1 reads MNHEY; CDR2 reads SVGAGI. CDR3: CASSYSIRRAGVFADTQYF. CDR3 sequence (DNA): TGTGCCAGCAGTTACTCGATTCGACGAGCGGGAGTTTTTGCAGATACGCAGTATTTT.

This clonotype was observed at least ten times. This beta chain turned up in a library designed for alpha chains; as an off-target read, its abundance says little. This sequence joins TRBV30 and TRBJ1-1, with TRBD1 matching 7 bases. The CDR3 covers 15 residues. Germline CDR1 and CDR2: GTSNPN and SVGIG (reference sequence). V dropped 2 bases and J dropped 3; count of bases not matched to a gene: 9. The CDR3 protein is CAWSPPETGHTEAFF. The CDR3 bases are TGTGCCTGGAGTCCCCCTGAGACAGGGCACACTGAAGCTTTCTTT.

This clonotype was recorded at least ten times. A junction boundary mismatches the germline segment, possibly from a read error. Since it is a stray read in a library aimed at alpha chains, this beta chain has a size that is not meaningful. The chain is built from TRBV2 and TRBJ2-7; unclear D gene. This CDR3 spans 12 amino acids. Per the germline V gene, CDR1 is SNHLY and CDR2 is FYNNEI. The CDR3 DNA reads as TGTGCCAGCAGTGTCGAACGTGCCATGCTACACTTC. It codes for CASSVERAMLHF.

Concerning this clonotype: This beta chain is a stray read from a library made for alpha chains; its abundance is not meaningful. The V and J genes are TRBV3-1 and TRBJ1-1; D is undetermined. Trimming cost V 2 bases and J 3 bases, with 10 bases left between them. The CDR3 has 14 amino acids. CDR1 is LGHDT and CDR2 is YNNKEL in the germline V gene (reference sequence). CDR3 sequence (DNA): TGTGCCAGCAGCCAAATGATTTCGGACACTGAAGCTTTCTTT. Amino acid sequence: CASSQMISDTEAFF.

This clonotype is categorized as large (0.1 to 1%). This beta chain was picked up by a library intended for alpha chains and is off target, so its count carries little meaning. The chain uses TRBV3-1 and TRBJ1-1; D is undetermined. CDR1 and CDR2 from the germline V gene are LGHDT and YNNKEL (reference sequence). This CDR3 comprises 14 residues. V was shortened by 1 base and J by 4 bases, with 10 bases between the two germline ends. The CDR3 loop reads CASSQAVVATEAFF. CDR3 bases: TGTGCCAGCAGCCAAGCAGTGGTAGCCACTGAAGCTTTCTTT.

This clonotype was found once. This beta chain represents an off-target read in a library built for alpha chains; its size is of limited meaning. This chain uses TRBV11-1 with TRBJ2-3, with D tentatively TRBD1 (7 bases). CDR1 SGHAT and CDR2 FQDESV come from the germline V gene (reference sequence). This CDR3 comprises 16 residues. With 1 base removed from V and 2 bases from J, the gap between germline ends came to 13 bases. The CDR3 sequence is CASSLGRQGLTDTQYF. Written as DNA, the CDR3 is TGTGCCAGCAGCTTAGGAAGACAGGGACTCACAGATACGCAGTATTTT.

Concerning this clonotype: This beta chain is an unintended read in a library built for alpha chains; its size means little. This chain connects TRBV20-1 to TRBJ2-7; 11 nucleotides match TRBD2. The V segment lost 5 bases and the J segment 9 bases; nucleotides outside the gene matches: 9. The CDR3 runs to 13 residues. Germline lookup yields CDR1 DFQATT and CDR2 SNEGSKA (reference sequence). The CDR3 reads CSAPWTSGRGQYF. The CDR3 region has the DNA TGCAGTGCTCCCTGGACTAGCGGGCGGGGGCAGTACTTC.

This clonotype was observed at least ten times. In a library made to pick up alpha chains, this beta chain is a stray read with a size that means little. This chain connects TRBV5-1 to TRBJ2-7; TRBD2 is a possible D gene (5 bases). CDR3 size: 14 residues. The germline CDR1 and CDR2 sequences are SGHRS and YFSETQ. V was shortened by 0 bases and J by 0 bases, with 7 bases between the two germline ends. For the CDR3, the DNA is TGCGCCAGCAGCTTGGGGGAGAGCTCCTACGAGCAGTACTTC. Protein sequence: CASSLGESSYEQYF.

This clonotype was observed at least ten times. This beta chain turned up in a library designed for alpha chains; as an off-target read, its abundance says little. This chain links TRBV10-2 with TRBJ2-7; tentatively, D is TRBD1 (6 bases). CDR1 is WSHSY and CDR2 is SAAADI in the germline V gene. Deletions cut 8 bases from V and 3 bases from J, with 20 bases between. The CDR3 has 15 residues. This chain's CDR3 is CASALGTLSLYEQYF. The CDR3 DNA sequence: TGCGCCAGCGCCCTCGGGACACTTAGTCTCTACGAGCAGTACTTC.

The table lists this clonotype with many counts. This beta chain is a stray read from a library made for alpha chains; its abundance is not meaningful. This rearrangement joins TRBV11-2 to TRBJ2-3; D may be TRBD1 (5 bases). The germline gives CDR1 SGHAT, CDR2 FQNNGV. The CDR3 extends over 14 amino acids. Trimming removed 1 base from V and 4 bases from J, with 9 bases in between. In nucleotides, the CDR3 is TGTGCCAGCAGCTTAGGTGGGGCGGCAGATACGCAGTATTTT. This codes for CASSLGGAADTQYF. Looking up the rest from reference TRBV11-2 and TRBJ2-3 gives the full variable domain: EAGVAQSPRYKIIEKRQSVAFWCNPISGHATLYWYQQILGQGPKLLIQFQNNGVVDDSQLPKDRFSAERLKGVDSTLKIQPAKLEDSAVYLCASSLGGAADTQYFGPGTRLTVL.

This clonotype ranks as medium-sized (0.01 to 0.1%). This beta chain is off target for a library built for alpha chains, so its abundance means little. The chain employs TRBV5-1 and TRBJ2-7; tentative D call: TRBD1 (5 bases). Germline CDR1 reads SGHRS; CDR2 reads YFSETQ. The length of the CDR3 is 17 residues. Trimming pared 2 bases from V and 0 bases from J, leaving 18 bases between. CDR3 coding DNA: TGCGCCAGCAGCTTTGGATCCGACAGCTGGGCCTCCTACGAGCAGTACTTC. Translated, it gives CASSFGSDSWASYEQYF.

Note on this clonotype: The size of this beta chain means little, since it is a stray read in a library made for alpha chains. The chain joins TRBV3-1 to TRBJ2-1, with TRBD2 matching over 9 bases. Germline CDR1 LGHDT, CDR2 YNNKEL (reference sequence). Unmatched junction bases numbered 8, after V lost 2 bases and J lost 9 bases. The CDR3 covers 15 residues. The CDR3 coding sequence is TGTGCCAGCAGCCAAATAAGCGGGGGGATTAGTGAGCAGTTCTTC. Protein sequence: CASSQISGGISEQFF.

This clonotype has a count of ten or more. A library prepared for alpha chains yielded this beta chain as an off-target read; its size is of little meaning. This sequence joins TRBV5-5 and TRBJ2-7, with 11 bases identical to TRBD2. The CDR3 spans 15 residues. Germline V gene lookup returns CDR1 SGHKS and CDR2 YYEKEE (reference sequence). V lost 3 bases, J lost 7 bases, and 9 bases stayed unmatched. CDR3 nucleotides: TGTGCCAGCAGCTGGACTAGCGGGCATGGGGGAGAGCAGTACTTC. This codes for CASSWTSGHGGEQYF.

This clonotype has ten or more counts. A library prepared for alpha chains yielded this beta chain as an off-target read; its size is of little meaning. The chain combines TRBV7-2 with TRBJ2-3, with D uncertain. V shed 5 bases and J shed 1 base, with 7 bases lying between them. CDR3 size: 13 residues. From germline, CDR1 is SGHTA and CDR2 FQGNSA. The CDR3 region is CASSPSGTDTQYF. The CDR3 nucleotides are TGTGCCAGCAGCCCAAGCGGCACAGATACGCAGTATTTT.

The table lists this clonotype with many counts. This beta chain turned up in a library designed for alpha chains; as an off-target read, its abundance says little. J is TRBJ2-1 and V is TRBV11-2, with D possibly matching TRBD1 (6 bases). CDR3 size: 15 residues. In germline, CDR1 is SGHAT, CDR2 FQNNGV. V was trimmed by 5 bases and J by 2 bases, leaving 13 bases between them. DNA of the CDR3: TGTGCCAGCAGCCACCCCGGGACAACCTACAATGAGCAGTTCTTC. This codes for CASSHPGTTYNEQFF. The full variable domain, with the rest looked up from reference TRBV11-2 and TRBJ2-1, is EAGVAQSPRYKIIEKRQSVAFWCNPISGHATLYWYQQILGQGPKLLIQFQNNGVVDDSQLPKDRFSAERLKGVDSTLKIQPAKLEDSAVYLCASSHPGTTYNEQFFGPGTRLTVL.

The table lists this clonotype with many counts. Being off target in a library aimed at alpha chains, this beta chain has a size of little meaning. The V and J genes are TRBV20-1 and TRBJ2-3, with 9 bases identical to TRBD2. Per the germline V gene, CDR1 is DFQATT and CDR2 is SNEGSKA (reference sequence). The CDR3 is 14 amino acids. After removal of 3 bases from V and 10 bases from J, the junction contained 11 bases not matched to a gene. The CDR3 region has the DNA TGCAGTGCTAGGGCGGGAGGGCCCCAGGCTCCGCAGTATTTT. It encodes CSARAGGPQAPQYF.

This clonotype ranks as medium-sized (0.01 to 0.1%). This beta chain lies outside the target of a library built for alpha chains; its clone size means little. The rearrangement uses TRBV12-3 or TRBV12-4 and TRBJ1-1, with D maybe TRBD1 (6 bases). The CDR3 has 14 residues. The germline V and J ends were trimmed by 3 bases and 4 bases, with 12 bases remaining between them. The CDR3 DNA sequence: TGTGCCAGCAGTTTCCAGGGGCAGAGCACTGAAGCTTTCTTT. Its protein is CASSFQGQSTEAFF.

In its sample, this clonotype ranks as medium-sized. This beta chain turned up in a library designed for alpha chains; as an off-target read, its abundance says little. This sequence joins TRBV27 and TRBJ1-1, with 11 bases identical to TRBD1. Losses at the gene ends were 5 bases for V and 2 bases for J; bases not matched to a gene: 7. The CDR3 runs 16 residues. Germline V CDR1 and CDR2: MNHEY, SMNVEV (reference sequence). The CDR3 loop is CASSPSGTGGNTEAFF. CDR3 nucleotides: TGTGCCAGCAGTCCCTCCGGGACAGGGGGTAACACTGAAGCTTTCTTT.

In this sample, this clonotype turned up many times. This beta chain is off target for a library built for alpha chains, so its abundance means little. This sequence joins TRBV7-6 and TRBJ1-1, with 7 bases aligning to TRBD1. The CDR3 is 20 amino acids. Germline V lookup: CDR1 SGHVS, CDR2 FNYEAQ. V lost 2 bases and J lost 0; bases outside the gene matches: 18. CDR3 DNA: TGTGCCAGCAGCTTAAAGCCGAAACAGGGGAGGGGGGCCATGAACACTGAAGCTTTCTTT. It is translated as CASSLKPKQGRGAMNTEAFF.

In this sample, this clonotype turned up many times. This beta chain is a stray sequence in a library constructed for alpha chains; its clone size is not meaningful. This sequence joins TRBV6-2 or TRBV6-3 and TRBJ2-3; D is ambiguous. Germline values: CDR1 MNHEY, CDR2 SVGEGT. Trimming took 5 bases from V and 0 from J, leaving 9 bases between them. The CDR3 is made up of 14 amino acids. The CDR3 DNA is TGTGCCAGCAGTGGCCCGCAGAGCACAGATACGCAGTATTTT. It codes for CASSGPQSTDTQYF.

By share, this clonotype counts as medium-sized. This beta chain is a stray read from a library made for alpha chains; its abundance is not meaningful. This CDR3 reads CATSPPGGGTEAFF. The CDR3 nucleotides are TGTGCCACCAGCCCCCCCGGGGGGGGCACTGAAGCTTTCTTT. The V and J genes are TRBV15 and TRBJ1-1; D may be TRBD1 (5 bases). Germline CDR1 is LNHNV and CDR2 is YYDKDF (reference sequence). The CDR3 has 14 residues. V dropped 5 bases and J dropped 4 bases, with 14 bases sitting between them. Drawing the rest from reference TRBV15 and TRBJ1-1, the complete variable domain is DAMVIQNPRYQVTQFGKPVTLSCSQTLNHNVMYWYQQKSSQAPKLLFHYYDKDFNNEADTPDNFQSRRPNTSFCFLDIRSPGLGDTAMYLCATSPPGGGTEAFFGQGTRLTVV.

In its sample, this clonotype ranks as large (0.1 to 1%). As an off-target read in a library built for alpha chains, this beta chain has a frequency of little significance. V gene TRBV12-5 combines with J gene TRBJ1-1; D gene ambiguous. Looked up from germline, CDR1 is LGHNT and CDR2 is FRNRAP. The CDR3 length is 13 residues. V lost 3 bases, J lost 5 bases, and 10 bases lay in between. The CDR3 loop reads CASGLLTGTEAFF. Here the CDR3 DNA reads TGTGCTAGTGGTTTATTAACTGGGACTGAAGCTTTCTTT.

This clonotype was seen many times. This beta chain is an off-target read within a library intended for alpha chains, so its frequency means little. The chain joins TRBV9 to TRBJ2-7, with 7 bases fitting TRBD2. Germline CDR1 is SGDLS and CDR2 is YYNGEE. Losses at the gene ends were 7 bases for V and 4 bases for J; bases not matched to a gene: 5. This CDR3 region has 12 residues. The CDR3 nucleotides read TGTGCCAGCGGAGGACTAGGATACGAGCAGTACTTC. Amino acid sequence: CASGGLGYEQYF.

This clonotype was recorded at least ten times. The library was designed around alpha chains, so this beta chain is a stray read whose abundance carries little weight. The V and J genes are TRBV6-2 or TRBV6-3 and TRBJ2-3, with D possibly TRBD2 on 5 matching bases. CDR1 and CDR2 (germline): MNHEY, SVGEGT. The CDR3 is 13 amino acids. V lost 10 bases and J 11 bases, leaving 22 bases between the germline ends. CDR3 sequence reads: CATLLDGVRGQYF. CDR3 in DNA: TGTGCCACCTTACTAGACGGTGTCCGGGGGCAGTATTTT.